This entry describes one T cell receptor beta chain. These data come from a study of OX40 agonist ivuxolimab in advanced cancers. As for the study in general: Patients received ivuxolimab, an agonistic anti-OX40 (CD134) antibody. Partial responses, seen in three patients, involved one hepatocellular carcinoma and two cutaneous melanomas. Recorded diagnoses for dose-escalation patients were hepatocellular carcinoma, melanoma, renal cell or head and neck cancer.

There are 15 residues in the CDR3. Germline values: CDR1 LNHNV, CDR2 YYDKDF (reference sequence). Unmatched junction bases numbered 10, after V lost 2 bases and J lost 8 bases. Patients who had autoimmune disease history or got systemic immunosuppression were left out. The data were produced by immunoSEQ multiplex PCR, yet TCRdb's version contains in-frame clones alone and is incomplete. Among some 65,000 clones listed, about nine tenths were seen once. This specimen consisted of CD4+ or CD8+ T cells sorted from blood, obtained in a trial of the OX40 agonist ivuxolimab. The chain is built from TRBV15 and TRBJ1-1; 8 positions agree with TRBD1. This sequence was found in an adult with an advanced solid tumor such as melanoma, head and neck, liver or kidney cancer. This CDR3 reads CATSRREGQGTEAFF. The CDR3 DNA reads as TGTGCCACCAGCAGACGCGAAGGACAGGGTACCGAAGCTTTCTTT.